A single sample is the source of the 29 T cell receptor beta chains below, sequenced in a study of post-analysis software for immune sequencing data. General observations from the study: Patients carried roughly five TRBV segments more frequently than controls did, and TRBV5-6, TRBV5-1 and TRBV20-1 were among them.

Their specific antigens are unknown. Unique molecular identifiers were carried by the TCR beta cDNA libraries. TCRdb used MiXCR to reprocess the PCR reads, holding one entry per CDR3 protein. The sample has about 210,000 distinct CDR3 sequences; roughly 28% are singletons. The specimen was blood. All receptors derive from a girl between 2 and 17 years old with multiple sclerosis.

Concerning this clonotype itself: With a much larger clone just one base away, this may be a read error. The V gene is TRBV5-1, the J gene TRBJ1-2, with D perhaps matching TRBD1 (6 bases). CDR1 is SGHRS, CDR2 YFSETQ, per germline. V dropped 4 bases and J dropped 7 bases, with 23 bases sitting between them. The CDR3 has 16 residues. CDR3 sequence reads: CASSANPGTHPGGYTF. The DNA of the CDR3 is TGCGCCAGCAGCGCTAACCCCGGGACACATCCCGGTGGCTACACCTTC.

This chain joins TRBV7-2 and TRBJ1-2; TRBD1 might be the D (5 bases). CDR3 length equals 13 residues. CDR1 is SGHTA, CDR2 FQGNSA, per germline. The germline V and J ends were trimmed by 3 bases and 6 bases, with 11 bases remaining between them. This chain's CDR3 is CASSFPARDGYTF. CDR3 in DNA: TGTGCCAGCAGCTTCCCCGCCAGGGATGGCTACACCTTC.

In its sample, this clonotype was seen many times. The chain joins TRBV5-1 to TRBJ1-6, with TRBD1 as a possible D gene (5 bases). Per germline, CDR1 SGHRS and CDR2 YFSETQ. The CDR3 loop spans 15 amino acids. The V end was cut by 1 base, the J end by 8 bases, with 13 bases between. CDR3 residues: CASSLQTAPDSPLHF. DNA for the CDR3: TGCGCCAGCAGCTTGCAGACAGCGCCGGATTCACCCCTCCACTTT.

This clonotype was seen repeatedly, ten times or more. The CDR3 DNA reads as TGTGCCAGCAGCTTTTTGAAGCCCAGGATGGGTTATGGCTACACCTTC. It encodes CASSFLKPRMGYGYTF. This chain uses TRBV7-9 with TRBJ1-2; D is unclear. With 3 bases removed from V and 5 bases from J, the gap between germline ends came to 19 bases. The CDR3 loop spans 16 amino acids. Germline V gene data show CDR1 as SEHNR and CDR2 as FQNEAQ (reference sequence).

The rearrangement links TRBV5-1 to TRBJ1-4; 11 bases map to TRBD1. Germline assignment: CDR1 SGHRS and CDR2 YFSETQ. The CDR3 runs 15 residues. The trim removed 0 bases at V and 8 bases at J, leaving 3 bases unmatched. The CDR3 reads CASSLAGQGAEKLFF. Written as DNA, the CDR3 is TGCGCCAGCAGCTTGGCAGGACAGGGGGCGGAAAAACTGTTTTTT. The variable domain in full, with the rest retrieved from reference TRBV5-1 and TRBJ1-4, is KAGVTQTPRYLIKTRGQQVTLSCSPISGHRSVSWYQQTPGQGLQFLFEYFSETQRNKGNFPGRFSGRQFSNSRSEMNVSTLELGDSALYLCASSLAGQGAEKLFFGSGTQLSVL.

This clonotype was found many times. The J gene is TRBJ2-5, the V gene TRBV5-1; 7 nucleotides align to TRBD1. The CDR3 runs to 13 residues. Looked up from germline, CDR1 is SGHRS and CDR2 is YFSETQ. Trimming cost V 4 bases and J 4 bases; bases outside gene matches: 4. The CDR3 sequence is CASSGGDRETQYF. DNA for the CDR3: TGCGCCAGCAGCGGTGGGGACAGAGAGACCCAGTACTTC. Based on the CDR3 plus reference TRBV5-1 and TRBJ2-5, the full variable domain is KAGVTQTPRYLIKTRGQQVTLSCSPISGHRSVSWYQQTPGQGLQFLFEYFSETQRNKGNFPGRFSGRQFSNSRSEMNVSTLELGDSALYLCASSGGDRETQYFGPGTRLLVL.

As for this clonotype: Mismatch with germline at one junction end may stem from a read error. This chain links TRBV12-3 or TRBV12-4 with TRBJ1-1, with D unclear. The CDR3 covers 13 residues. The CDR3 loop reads CASNLSGNTEAFF. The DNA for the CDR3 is TGTGCCAGCAATTTATCAGGGAACACTGAAGCTTTCTTT.

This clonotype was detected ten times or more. The CDR3 DNA is TGTGCCAGCAGTAATTCTCTGGGACAGGGTAATGAAAAACTGTTTTTT. Translating gives CASSNSLGQGNEKLFF. The chain combines TRBV7-6 with TRBJ1-4; 9 positions match TRBD1. This CDR3 is 16 amino acids long. Germline-derived CDR1 and CDR2 are SGHVS and FNYEAQ. V dropped 6 bases and J dropped 4; count of bases not matched to a gene: 9.

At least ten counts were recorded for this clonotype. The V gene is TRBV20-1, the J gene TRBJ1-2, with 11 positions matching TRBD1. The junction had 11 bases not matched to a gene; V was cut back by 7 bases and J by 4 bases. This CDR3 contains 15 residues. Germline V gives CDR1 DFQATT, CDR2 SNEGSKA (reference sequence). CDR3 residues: CSGQSSGTGGYGYTF. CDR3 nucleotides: TGCAGTGGCCAGTCCTCCGGGACAGGGGGCTATGGCTACACCTTC.

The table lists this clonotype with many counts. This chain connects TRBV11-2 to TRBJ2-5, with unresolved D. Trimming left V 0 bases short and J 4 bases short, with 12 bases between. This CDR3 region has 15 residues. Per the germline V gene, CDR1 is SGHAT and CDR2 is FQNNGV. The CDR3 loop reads CASSLELWVGETQYF. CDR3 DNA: TGTGCCAGCAGCTTAGAACTGTGGGTGGGAGAGACCCAGTACTTC.

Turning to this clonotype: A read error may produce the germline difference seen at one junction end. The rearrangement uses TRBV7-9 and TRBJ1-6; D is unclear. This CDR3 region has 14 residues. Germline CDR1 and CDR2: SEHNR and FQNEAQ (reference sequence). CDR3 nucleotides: TGTGCCAGCAGCTTAGACAGCGTATGGTCACCCCCCCACTTT. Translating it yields CASSLDSVWSPPHF.

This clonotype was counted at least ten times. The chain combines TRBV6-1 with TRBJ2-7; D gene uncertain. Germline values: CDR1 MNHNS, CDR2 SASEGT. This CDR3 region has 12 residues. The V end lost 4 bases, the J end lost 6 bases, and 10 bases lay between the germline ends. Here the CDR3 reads CASSGRFGEQYF. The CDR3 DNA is TGTGCCAGCAGTGGCCGTTTTGGCGAGCAGTACTTC.

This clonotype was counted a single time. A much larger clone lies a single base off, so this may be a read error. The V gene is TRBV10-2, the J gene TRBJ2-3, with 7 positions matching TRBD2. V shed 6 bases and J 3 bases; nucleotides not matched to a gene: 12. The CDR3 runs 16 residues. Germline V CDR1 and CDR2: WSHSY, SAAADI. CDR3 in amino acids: CASRGLPSGETDTQYF. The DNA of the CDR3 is TGCGCCAGCAGGGGCCTCCCCAGCGGGGAAACAGATACGCAGTATTTT.

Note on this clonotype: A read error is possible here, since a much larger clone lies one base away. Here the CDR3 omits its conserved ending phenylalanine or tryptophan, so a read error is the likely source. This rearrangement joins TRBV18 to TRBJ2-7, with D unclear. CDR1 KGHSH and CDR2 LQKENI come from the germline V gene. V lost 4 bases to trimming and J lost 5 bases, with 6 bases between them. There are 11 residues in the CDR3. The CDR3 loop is CASSRADEQYL. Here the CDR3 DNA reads TGTGCCAGCTCACGCGCAGACGAGCAGTACCTC.

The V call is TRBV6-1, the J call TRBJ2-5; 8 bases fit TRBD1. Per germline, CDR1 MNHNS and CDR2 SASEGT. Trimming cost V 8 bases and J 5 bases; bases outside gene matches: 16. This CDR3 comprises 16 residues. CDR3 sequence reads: CASGDRGQGVSETQYF. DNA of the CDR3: TGTGCCAGCGGGGATAGAGGACAGGGTGTTTCGGAGACCCAGTACTTC.

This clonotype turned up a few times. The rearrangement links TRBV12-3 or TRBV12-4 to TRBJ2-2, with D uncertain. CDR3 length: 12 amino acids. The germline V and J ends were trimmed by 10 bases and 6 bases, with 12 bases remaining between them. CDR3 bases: TGTGCCACCCCTGGGGAATCCGGGGAGCTGTTTTTT. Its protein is CATPGESGELFF.

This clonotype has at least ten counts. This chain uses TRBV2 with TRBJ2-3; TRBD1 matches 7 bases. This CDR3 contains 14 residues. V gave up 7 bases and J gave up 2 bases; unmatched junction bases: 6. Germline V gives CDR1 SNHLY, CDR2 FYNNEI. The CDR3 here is CASMWDRVTDTQYF. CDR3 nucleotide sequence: TGTGCCAGCATGTGGGACAGAGTCACAGATACGCAGTATTTT. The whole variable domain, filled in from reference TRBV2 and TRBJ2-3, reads EPEVTQTPSHQVTQMGQEVILRCVPISNHLYFYWYRQILGQKVEFLVSFYNNEISEKSEIFDDQFSVERPDGSNFTLKIRSTKLEDSAMYFCASMWDRVTDTQYFGPGTRLTVL.

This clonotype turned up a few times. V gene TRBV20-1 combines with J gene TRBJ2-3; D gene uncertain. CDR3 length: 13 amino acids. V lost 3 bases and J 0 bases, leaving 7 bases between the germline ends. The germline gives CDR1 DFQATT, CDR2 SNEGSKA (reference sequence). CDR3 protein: CSARSPSTDTQYF. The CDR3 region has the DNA TGCAGTGCTAGGTCTCCTAGCACAGATACGCAGTATTTT.

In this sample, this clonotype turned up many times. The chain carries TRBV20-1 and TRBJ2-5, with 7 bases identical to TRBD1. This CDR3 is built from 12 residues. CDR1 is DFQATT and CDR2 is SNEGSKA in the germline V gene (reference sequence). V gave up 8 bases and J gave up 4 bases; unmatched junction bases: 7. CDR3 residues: CSTINRGETQYF. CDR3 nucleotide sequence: TGCAGTACAATTAACAGGGGAGAGACCCAGTACTTC.

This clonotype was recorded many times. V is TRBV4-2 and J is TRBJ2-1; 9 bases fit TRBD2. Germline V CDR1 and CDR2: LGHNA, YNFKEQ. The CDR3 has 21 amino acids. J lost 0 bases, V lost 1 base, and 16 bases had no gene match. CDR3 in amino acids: CASSQALSRLAGPSSYNEQFF. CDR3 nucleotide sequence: TGTGCCAGCAGCCAAGCCTTGTCTAGGCTAGCGGGGCCGAGCTCCTACAATGAGCAGTTCTTC.

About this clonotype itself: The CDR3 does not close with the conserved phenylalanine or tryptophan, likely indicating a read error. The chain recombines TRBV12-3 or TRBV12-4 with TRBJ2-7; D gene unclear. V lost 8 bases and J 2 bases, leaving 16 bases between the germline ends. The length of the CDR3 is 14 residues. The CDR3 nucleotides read TGTGCCAGCGGACCTGGATCGAAACCCTACGAGCAGTACTAC. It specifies CASGPGSKPYEQYY.

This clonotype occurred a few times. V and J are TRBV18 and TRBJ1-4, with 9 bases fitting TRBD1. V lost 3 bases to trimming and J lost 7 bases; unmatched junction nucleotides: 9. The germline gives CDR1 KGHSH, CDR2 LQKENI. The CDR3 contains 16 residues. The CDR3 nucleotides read TGTGCCAGCTCACCCGGGACCGGGACAGGGACTGAAAAACTGTTTTTT. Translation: CASSPGTGTGTEKLFF.

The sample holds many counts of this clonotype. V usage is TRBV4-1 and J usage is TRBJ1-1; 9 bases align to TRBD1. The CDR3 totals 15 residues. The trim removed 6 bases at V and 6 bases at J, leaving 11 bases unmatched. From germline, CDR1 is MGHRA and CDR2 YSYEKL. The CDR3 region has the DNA TGCGCCAGCAGGGCCCAACAGGGGGCTGTGGCTGAAGCTTTCTTT. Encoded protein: CASRAQQGAVAEAFF.

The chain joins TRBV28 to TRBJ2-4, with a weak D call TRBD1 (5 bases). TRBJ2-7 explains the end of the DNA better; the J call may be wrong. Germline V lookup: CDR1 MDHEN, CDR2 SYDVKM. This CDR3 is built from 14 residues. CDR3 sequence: CASIRGRVEHEQYF. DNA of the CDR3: TGTGCCAGCATTAGGGGCAGGGTTGAACACGAGCAGTACTTC.

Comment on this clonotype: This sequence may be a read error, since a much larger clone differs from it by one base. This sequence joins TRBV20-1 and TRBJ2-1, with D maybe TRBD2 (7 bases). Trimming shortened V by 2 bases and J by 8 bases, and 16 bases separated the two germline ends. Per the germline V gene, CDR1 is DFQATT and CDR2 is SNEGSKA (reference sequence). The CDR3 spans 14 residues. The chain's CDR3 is CSARRTRGGDEQFF. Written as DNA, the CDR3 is TGCAGTGCTAGACGAACGAGAGGGGGGGATGAGCAGTTCTTC.

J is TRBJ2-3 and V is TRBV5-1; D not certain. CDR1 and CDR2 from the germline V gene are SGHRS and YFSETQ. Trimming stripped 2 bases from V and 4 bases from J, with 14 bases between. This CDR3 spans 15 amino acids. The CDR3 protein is CASSFRPLNADTQYF. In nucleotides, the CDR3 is TGCGCCAGCAGCTTTCGTCCGCTAAATGCAGATACGCAGTATTTT.

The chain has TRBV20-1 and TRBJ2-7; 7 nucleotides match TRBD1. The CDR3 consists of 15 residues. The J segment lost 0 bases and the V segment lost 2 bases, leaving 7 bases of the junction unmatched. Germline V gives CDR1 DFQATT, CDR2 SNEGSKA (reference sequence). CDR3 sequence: CSARHGQANSYEQYF. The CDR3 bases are TGCAGTGCTAGACACGGACAGGCCAACTCCTACGAGCAGTACTTC.

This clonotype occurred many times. The CDR3 DNA follows: TGCGCCAGCAGCCCCCCGAGACAGGGGGGAACAGATACGCAGTATTTT. Encoded protein: CASSPPRQGGTDTQYF. The chain is built from TRBV5-1 and TRBJ2-3; TRBD1 matches 9 bases. V was clipped by 4 bases and J by 3 bases; unmatched bases: 9. The length of the CDR3 is 16 residues. Germline CDR1 SGHRS, CDR2 YFSETQ.

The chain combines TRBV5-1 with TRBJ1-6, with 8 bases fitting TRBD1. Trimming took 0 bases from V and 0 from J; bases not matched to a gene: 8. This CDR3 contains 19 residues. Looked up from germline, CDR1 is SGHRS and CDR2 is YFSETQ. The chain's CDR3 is CASSLVGQGISSYNSPLHF. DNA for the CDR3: TGCGCCAGCAGCTTGGTAGGACAGGGCATAAGCTCCTATAATTCACCCCTCCACTTT. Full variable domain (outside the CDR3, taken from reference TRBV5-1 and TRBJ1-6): KAGVTQTPRYLIKTRGQQVTLSCSPISGHRSVSWYQQTPGQGLQFLFEYFSETQRNKGNFPGRFSGRQFSNSRSEMNVSTLELGDSALYLCASSLVGQGISSYNSPLHFGNGTRLTVT.